This is a list of T cell receptor beta chains from one sample in a study of blood T cells in healthy people across ages. From the 5' RACE reads, TCRdb called clonotypes with MiXCR, one entry per CDR3 protein. The sample records under 2 million distinct CDR3 sequences, roughly 32% being singletons. The sample consisted of blood. The receptors were sampled from a woman aged 25 to 45 in good health. Each CDR3 is given with its conserved first and last residue. A D gene is named only where the DNA matches it firmly. The size field is filled for only some rows; it gives once, few, many or a size class.

size: many
D: TRBD1
V: TRBV4-1
J: TRBJ2-6
DNA: TGCGCCAGCAGCCTTGACGGACAGGCCTACTCTGGGGCCAACGTCCTGACTTTC
CDR3: CASSLDGQAYSGANVLTF

size: -
D: -
V: TRBV20-1
J: TRBJ2-1
DNA: TGCAGTCCCCTGGGCAATGAGCAGTTCTTC
CDR3: CSPLGNEQFF

size: few
D: TRBD2
V: TRBV6-1
J: TRBJ2-7
DNA: TGTGCCAGCAGCCAAACCGGGACTAGCGGGAGGGGAAGCTCCTACGAGCAGTACTTC
CDR3: CASSQTGTSGRGSSYEQYF

size: -
D: -
V: TRBV21-1
J: TRBJ2-1
DNA: TGTGCCAGCAGCGGAAGACAGGATGAGCAGTTCTTC
CDR3: CASSGRQDEQFF

size: few
D: -
V: TRBV7-9
J: TRBJ2-5
DNA: TGTGCCAGCAGTTCCCCCACGTACCAAGAGACCCAGTACTTC
CDR3: CASSSPTYQETQYF

size: -
D: -
V: TRBV5-1
J: TRBJ2-5
DNA: TGCGCCAGCAGCTCTAGGACAGCCCAAGAGACCCAGTACTTC
CDR3: CASSSRTAQETQYF

size: few
D: -
V: TRBV2
J: TRBJ2-7
DNA: TGTGCCAGCAGTGAAGGGGGGGCGGGGGTCTACGAGCAGTACTTC
CDR3: CASSEGGAGVYEQYF

size: -
D: TRBD2
V: TRBV28
J: TRBJ2-4
DNA: TGTACCAGCAACGATGGGGGGGGCAAAAACATTCAGTACTTC
CDR3: CTSNDGGGKNIQYF

size: -
D: -
V: TRBV27
J: TRBJ1-3
DNA: TGTGCCAGCAGCCCGGCAGGGATCTCTGGAAACACCATATATTTT
CDR3: CASSPAGISGNTIYF

size: few
D: -
V: TRBV7-3
J: TRBJ2-7
DNA: TGTGCCAGCAGATCATTACCGCAGTACTTC
CDR3: CASRSLPQYF

size: few
D: -
V: TRBV12-3/TRBV12-4
J: TRBJ2-3
DNA: TGTGCCAGCAGTCCGACAGCGTTTAGCACAGATACGCAGTATTTT
CDR3: CASSPTAFSTDTQYF

size: -
D: TRBD1
V: TRBV4-1
J: TRBJ1-1
DNA: TGCGCCAGCAGCCAAGGGGGGGACAGTAACACTGAAGCTTTCTTT
CDR3: CASSQGGDSNTEAFF

size: -
D: TRBD1
V: TRBV27
J: TRBJ2-3
DNA: TGTGCCAGCAGATGGAAGACGGGGACAGGGGTTCTCGGAGATACGCAGTATTTT
CDR3: CASRWKTGTGVLGDTQYF

size: many
D: TRBD1
V: TRBV12-3/TRBV12-4
J: TRBJ2-1
DNA: TGTGCCAGCAGTCTACAGGGGGCGGTTGAGCAGTTCTTC
CDR3: CASSLQGAVEQFF

size: -
D: TRBD1
V: TRBV5-6
J: TRBJ2-2
DNA: TGTGCCAGCAGCTTGGTGGGACAGGGGAACACCGGGGAGCTGTTTTTT
CDR3: CASSLVGQGNTGELFF

size: -
D: -
V: TRBV7-2
J: TRBJ2-2
DNA: TGTGCCAGCAGCGTCCTATTGTTCCCGGTCGGGGAGCTGTTTTTT
CDR3: CASSVLLFPVGELFF

size: -
D: -
V: TRBV13
J: TRBJ2-7
DNA: TGTGCCAGCAGCACCTCCAGGGCGGTAAGCTCCTACGAGCAGTACTTC
CDR3: CASSTSRAVSSYEQYF

size: -
D: -
V: TRBV27
J: TRBJ2-7
DNA: TGTGCCAGCAGTTTTCTGGAGTTAGATTACGAGCAGTACTTC
CDR3: CASSFLELDYEQYF

size: -
D: TRBD2
V: TRBV6-1
J: TRBJ2-1
DNA: TGTGCCAGCAGCTTGACTAGCGAGGGTTACAATGAGCAGTTCTTC
CDR3: CASSLTSEGYNEQFF

size: many
D: -
V: TRBV20-1
J: TRBJ1-4
DNA: TGCAGTGCCGAACCTATGGCGGTCGGAGGTGAAAAACTGTTTTTT
CDR3: CSAEPMAVGGEKLFF

size: few
D: -
V: TRBV10-3
J: TRBJ1-2
DNA: TGTGCCATCAGTGAGGGGGAAAAAAATGCCTATGGCTACACCTTC
CDR3: CAISEGEKNAYGYTF

size: -
D: TRBD1
V: TRBV28
J: TRBJ1-2
DNA: TGTGCCAGCAGGCCGAGGGACAGGGATCACTATGGCTACACCTTC
CDR3: CASRPRDRDHYGYTF

size: few
D: -
V: TRBV29-1
J: TRBJ1-2
DNA: TGCAGCGCCCCCCAAATCATGGACAGCGGACTCTATGGCTACACCTTC
CDR3: CSAPQIMDSGLYGYTF

size: many
D: TRBD1
V: TRBV6-1
J: TRBJ1-2
DNA: TGTGCCAGCAAGCAGATGGGACAGGGACTGGCTAACTATGGCTACACCTTC
CDR3: CASKQMGQGLANYGYTF

size: -
D: TRBD1
V: TRBV5-1
J: TRBJ2-2
DNA: TGCGCCAGCGCCCTCAGGGACAGGGGCACCGGGGAGCTGTTTTTT
CDR3: CASALRDRGTGELFF

size: -
D: -
V: TRBV27
J: TRBJ2-4
DNA: TGTGCCAGCGGACCTCAAAACATTCAGTACTTC
CDR3: CASGPQNIQYF

size: -
D: -
V: TRBV27
J: TRBJ2-3
DNA: TGTGCCAGCAGCCTCAGACTGCTTAGCACAGATACGCAGTATTTT
CDR3: CASSLRLLSTDTQYF

size: few
D: TRBD2
V: TRBV9
J: TRBJ2-7
DNA: TGTGCCAGCAGCGTAGATCAGCGGGGGGGTGTCTACGAGCAGTACTTC
CDR3: CASSVDQRGGVYEQYF

size: -
D: TRBD2
V: TRBV7-6
J: TRBJ2-5
DNA: TGTGCCAGCACCCTAGCGGGGGGGCCTCGAGAGACCCAGTACTTC
CDR3: CASTLAGGPRETQYF

size: few
D: -
V: TRBV12-3/TRBV12-4
J: TRBJ1-1
DNA: TGTGCCAGCAGTCGGAGGGGCGCGGACACTGAAGCTTTCTTT
CDR3: CASSRRGADTEAFF

size: few
D: -
V: TRBV4-1
J: TRBJ1-6
DNA: TGCGCCAGCAGCACTATGGGACCGCTTCGGTCCTATAATTCACCCCTCCACTTT
CDR3: CASSTMGPLRSYNSPLHF

size: -
D: -
V: TRBV6-1
J: TRBJ1-1
DNA: TGTGCCAGCAGTGAAGTCGGGGGGCGAGGGACTGAAGCTTTCTTT
CDR3: CASSEVGGRGTEAFF